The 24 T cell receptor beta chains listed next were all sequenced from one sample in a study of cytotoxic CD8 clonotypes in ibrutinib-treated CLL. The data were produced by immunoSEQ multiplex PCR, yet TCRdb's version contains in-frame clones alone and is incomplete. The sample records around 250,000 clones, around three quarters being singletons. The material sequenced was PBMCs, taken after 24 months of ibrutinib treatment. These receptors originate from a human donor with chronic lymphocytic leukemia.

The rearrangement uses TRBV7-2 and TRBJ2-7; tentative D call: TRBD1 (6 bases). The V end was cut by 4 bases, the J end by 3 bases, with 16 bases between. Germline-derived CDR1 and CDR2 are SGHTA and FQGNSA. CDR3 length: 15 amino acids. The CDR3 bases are TGTGCCAGCAGCTACAGGGTCGCGGCCCTCTACGAGCAGTACTTC. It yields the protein CASSYRVAALYEQYF.

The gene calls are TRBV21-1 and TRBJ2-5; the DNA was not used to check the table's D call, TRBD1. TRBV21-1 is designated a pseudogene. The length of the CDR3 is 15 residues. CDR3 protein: CASRKRGSIQETQYF. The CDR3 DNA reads TGTGCCAGCAGAAAAAGGGGCAGCATCCAAGAGACCCAGTACTTC.

CDR3 DNA sequence: TGTGCCAGCTCACCGGCAGGAGCCAAGGCCCTTGGAAACACCATATATTTT. Amino acid sequence: CASSPAGAKALGNTIYF. V and J are TRBV18 and TRBJ1-3; D ambiguous. The V end was cut by 3 bases, the J end by 3 bases, with 18 bases between. CDR1 is KGHSH and CDR2 is LQKENI in the germline V gene. The CDR3 loop spans 17 amino acids.

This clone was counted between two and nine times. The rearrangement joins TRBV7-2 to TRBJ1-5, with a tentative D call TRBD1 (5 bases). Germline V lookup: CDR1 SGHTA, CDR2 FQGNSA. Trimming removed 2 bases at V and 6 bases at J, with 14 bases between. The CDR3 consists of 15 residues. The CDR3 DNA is TGTGCCAGCAGCTTAAATGCTGGGGGTGGTCAGCCCCAGCATTTT. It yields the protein CASSLNAGGGQPQHF.

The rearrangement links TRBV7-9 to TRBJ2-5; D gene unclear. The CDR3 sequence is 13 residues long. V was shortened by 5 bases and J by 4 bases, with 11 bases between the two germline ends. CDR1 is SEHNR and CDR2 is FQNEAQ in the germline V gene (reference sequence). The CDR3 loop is CASSPNSAETQYF. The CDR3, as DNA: TGTGCCAGCAGCCCCAACTCCGCAGAGACCCAGTACTTC.

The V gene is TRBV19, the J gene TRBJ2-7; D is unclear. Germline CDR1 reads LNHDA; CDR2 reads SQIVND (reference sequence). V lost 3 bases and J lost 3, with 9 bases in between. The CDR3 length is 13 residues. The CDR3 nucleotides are TGTGCCAGTAGTATGGGTCAATACTACGAGCAGTACTTC. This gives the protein CASSMGQYYEQYF. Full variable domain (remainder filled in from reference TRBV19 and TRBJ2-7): DGGITQSPKYLFRKEGQNVTLSCEQNLNHDAMYWYRQDPGQGLRLIYYSQIVNDFQKGDIAEGYSVSREKKESFPLTVTSAQKNPTAFYLCASSMGQYYEQYFGPGTRLTVT.

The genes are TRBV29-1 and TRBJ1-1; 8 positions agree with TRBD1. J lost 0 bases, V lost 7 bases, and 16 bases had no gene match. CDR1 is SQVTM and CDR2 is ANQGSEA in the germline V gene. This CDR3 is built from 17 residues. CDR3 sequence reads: CSGKEGTGLVVNTEAFF. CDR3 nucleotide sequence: TGCAGCGGAAAAGAAGGGACAGGATTGGTAGTGAACACTGAAGCTTTCTTT.

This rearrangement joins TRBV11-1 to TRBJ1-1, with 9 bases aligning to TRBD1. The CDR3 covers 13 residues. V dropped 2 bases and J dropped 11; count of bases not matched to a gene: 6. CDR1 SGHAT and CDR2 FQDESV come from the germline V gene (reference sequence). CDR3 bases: TGTGCCAGCAGCTTAACGGGACAGGGAAGCGCTTTCTTT. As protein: CASSLTGQGSAFF.

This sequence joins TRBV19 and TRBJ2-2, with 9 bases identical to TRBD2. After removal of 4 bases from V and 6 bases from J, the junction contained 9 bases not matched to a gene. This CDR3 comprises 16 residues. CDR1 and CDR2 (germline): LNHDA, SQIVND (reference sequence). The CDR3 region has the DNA TGTGCCAGTAGTACAGTAGCGGGAGTGGGAGCCGGGGAGCTGTTTTTT. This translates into CASSTVAGVGAGELFF.

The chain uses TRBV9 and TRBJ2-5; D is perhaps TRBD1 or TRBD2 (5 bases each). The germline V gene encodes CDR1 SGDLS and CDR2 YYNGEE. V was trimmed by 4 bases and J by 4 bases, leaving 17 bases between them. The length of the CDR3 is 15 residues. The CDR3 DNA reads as TGTGCCAGCAGCCCCCGCGGGCGAGGGGCAGAGACCCAGTACTTC. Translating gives CASSPRGRGAETQYF.

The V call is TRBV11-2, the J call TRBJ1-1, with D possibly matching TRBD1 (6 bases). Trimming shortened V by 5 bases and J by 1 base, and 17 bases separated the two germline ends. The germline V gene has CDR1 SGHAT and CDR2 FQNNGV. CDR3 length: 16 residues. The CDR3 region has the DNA TGTGCCAGCAGCCCTTCCCTGGGACAAACGAACACTGAAGCTTTCTTT. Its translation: CASSPSLGQTNTEAFF.

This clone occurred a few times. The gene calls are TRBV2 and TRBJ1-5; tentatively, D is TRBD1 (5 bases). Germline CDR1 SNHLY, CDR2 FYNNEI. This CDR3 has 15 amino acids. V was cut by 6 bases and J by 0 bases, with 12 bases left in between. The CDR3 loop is CASSLIRVSNQPQHF. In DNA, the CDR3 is TGTGCCAGCAGCCTTATCAGGGTTAGCAATCAGCCCCAGCATTTT.

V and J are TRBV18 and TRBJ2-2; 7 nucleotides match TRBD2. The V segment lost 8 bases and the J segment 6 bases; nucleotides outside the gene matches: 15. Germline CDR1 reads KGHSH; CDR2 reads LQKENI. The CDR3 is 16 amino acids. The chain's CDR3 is CASPSGRESHSGELFF. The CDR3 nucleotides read TGTGCCAGCCCGAGTGGGCGGGAGTCACATTCCGGGGAGCTGTTTTTT.

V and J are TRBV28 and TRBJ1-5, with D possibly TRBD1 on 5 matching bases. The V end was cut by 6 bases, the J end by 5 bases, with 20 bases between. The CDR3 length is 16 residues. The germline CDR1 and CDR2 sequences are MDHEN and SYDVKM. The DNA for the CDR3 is TGTGCCAGCAGCACCGGGACCGCGAACTTCCATCAGCCCCAGCATTTT. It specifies CASSTGTANFHQPQHF. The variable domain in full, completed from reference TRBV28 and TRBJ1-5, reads DVKVTQSSRYLVKRTGEKVFLECVQDMDHENMFWYRQDPGLGLRLIYFSYDVKMKEKGDIPEGYSVSREKKERFSLILESASTNQTSMYLCASSTGTANFHQPQHFGDGTRLSIL.

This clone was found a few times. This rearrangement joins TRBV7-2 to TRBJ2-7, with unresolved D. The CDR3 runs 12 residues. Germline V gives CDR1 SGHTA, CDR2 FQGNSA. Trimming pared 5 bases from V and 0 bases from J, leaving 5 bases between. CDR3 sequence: CASSAVSYEQYF. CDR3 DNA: TGTGCCAGCAGCGCCGTCTCCTACGAGCAGTACTTC.

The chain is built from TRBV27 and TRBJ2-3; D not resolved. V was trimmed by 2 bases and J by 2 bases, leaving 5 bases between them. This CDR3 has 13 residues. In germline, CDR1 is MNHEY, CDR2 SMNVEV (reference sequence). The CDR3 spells CASSLVLTDTQYF. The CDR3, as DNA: TGTGCCAGCAGTTTAGTGCTCACAGATACGCAGTATTTT.

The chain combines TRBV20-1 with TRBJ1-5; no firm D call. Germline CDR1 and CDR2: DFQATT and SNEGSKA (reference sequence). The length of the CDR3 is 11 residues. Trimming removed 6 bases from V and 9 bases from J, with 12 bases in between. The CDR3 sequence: CSAPLQGPQHF. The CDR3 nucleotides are TGCAGTGCCCCCCTCCAAGGGCCCCAGCATTTT.

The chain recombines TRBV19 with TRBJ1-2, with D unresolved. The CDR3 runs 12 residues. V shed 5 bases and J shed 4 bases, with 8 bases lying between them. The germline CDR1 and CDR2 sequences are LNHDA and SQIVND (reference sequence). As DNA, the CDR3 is TGTGCCAGTAGTGCCCGACTCTATGGCTACACCTTC. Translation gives CASSARLYGYTF.

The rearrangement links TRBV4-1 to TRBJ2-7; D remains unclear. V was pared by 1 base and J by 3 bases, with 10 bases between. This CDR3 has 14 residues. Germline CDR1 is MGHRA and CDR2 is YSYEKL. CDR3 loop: CASSQGILRYEQYF. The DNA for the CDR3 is TGCGCCAGCAGCCAAGGAATCTTACGCTACGAGCAGTACTTC.

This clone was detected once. CDR3 nucleotides: TGTGCCAGCAGCGTAGCCCGGGGGGCTGGGGAGCAGTACTTC. Translated: CASSVARGAGEQYF. The chain couples TRBV9 to TRBJ2-7; TRBD2 is a possible D gene (7 bases). The germline CDR1 and CDR2 sequences are SGDLS and YYNGEE. CDR3 size: 14 residues. V gave up 0 bases and J gave up 7 bases, with 14 bases separating them. Combining the CDR3 with reference TRBV9 and TRBJ2-7 gives the whole variable domain DSGVTQTPKHLITATGQRVTLRCSPRSGDLSVYWYQQSLDQGLQFLIQYYNGEERAKGNILERFSAQQFPDLHSELNLSSLELGDSALYFCASSVARGAGEQYFGPGTRLTVT.

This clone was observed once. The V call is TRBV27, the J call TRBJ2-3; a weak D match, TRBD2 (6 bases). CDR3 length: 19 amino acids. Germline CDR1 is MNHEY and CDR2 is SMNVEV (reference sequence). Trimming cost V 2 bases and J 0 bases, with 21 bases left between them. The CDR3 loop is CASSLSLRDWRGSTDTQYF. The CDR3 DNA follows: TGTGCCAGCAGTTTAAGTCTCCGGGATTGGCGGGGCAGCACAGATACGCAGTATTTT.

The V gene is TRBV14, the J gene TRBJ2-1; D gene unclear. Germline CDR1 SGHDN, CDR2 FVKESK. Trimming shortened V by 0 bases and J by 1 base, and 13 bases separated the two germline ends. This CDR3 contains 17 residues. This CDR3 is CASSQDRLVSSYNEQFF. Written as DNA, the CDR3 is TGTGCCAGCAGCCAAGATCGGCTAGTATCTTCCTACAATGAGCAGTTCTTC.

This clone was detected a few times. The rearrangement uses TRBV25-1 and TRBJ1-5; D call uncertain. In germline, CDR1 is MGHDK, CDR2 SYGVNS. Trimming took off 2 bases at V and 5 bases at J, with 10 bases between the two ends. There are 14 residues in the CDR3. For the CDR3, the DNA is TGTGCCAGCAGTGAACCCAGTTGGGATCAGCCCCAGCATTTT. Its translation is CASSEPSWDQPQHF. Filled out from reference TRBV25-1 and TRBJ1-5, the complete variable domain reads EADIYQTPRYLVIGTGKKITLECSQTMGHDKMYWYQQDPGMELHLIHYSYGVNSTEKGDLSSESTVSRIRTEHFPLTLESARPSHTSQYLCASSEPSWDQPQHFGDGTRLSIL.

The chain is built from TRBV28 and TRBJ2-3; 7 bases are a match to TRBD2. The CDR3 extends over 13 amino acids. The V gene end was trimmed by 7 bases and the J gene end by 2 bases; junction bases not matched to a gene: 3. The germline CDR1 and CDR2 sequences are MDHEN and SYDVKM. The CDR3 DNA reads TGTGCCAGCAAAGCGGGAACCACAGATACGCAGTATTTT. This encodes CASKAGTTDTQYF. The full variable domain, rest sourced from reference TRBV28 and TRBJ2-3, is DVKVTQSSRYLVKRTGEKVFLECVQDMDHENMFWYRQDPGLGLRLIYFSYDVKMKEKGDIPEGYSVSREKKERFSLILESASTNQTSMYLCASKAGTTDTQYFGPGTRLTVL.